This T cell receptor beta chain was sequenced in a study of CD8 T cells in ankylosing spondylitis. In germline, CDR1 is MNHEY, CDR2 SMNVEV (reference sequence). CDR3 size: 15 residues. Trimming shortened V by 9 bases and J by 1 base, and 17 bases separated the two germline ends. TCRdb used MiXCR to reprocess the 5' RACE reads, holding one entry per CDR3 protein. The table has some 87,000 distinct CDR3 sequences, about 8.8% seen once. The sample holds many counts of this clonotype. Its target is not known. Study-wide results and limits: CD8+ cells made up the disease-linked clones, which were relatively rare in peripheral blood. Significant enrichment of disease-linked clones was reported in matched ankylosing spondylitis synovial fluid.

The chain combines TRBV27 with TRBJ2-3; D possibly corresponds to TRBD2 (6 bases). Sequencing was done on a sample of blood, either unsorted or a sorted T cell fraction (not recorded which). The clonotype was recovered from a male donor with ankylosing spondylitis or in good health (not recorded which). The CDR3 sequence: CASRDLPPGTDTQYF. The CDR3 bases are TGTGCCAGTCGGGACTTACCCCCGGGCACAGATACGCAGTATTTT.